This T cell receptor beta chain was retrieved from a study of blood T cell repertoires in COVID-19. Study information: PBMCs, B-cell-depleted T cells, or T cells were the source of the cDNA or gDNA that made up the material.

Living in 24 US areas, the participants were between 18 and 89 years of age. Recovered Cohort 3 donors showed two negative PCRs, clearance, or symptom resolution. The repertoire was sequenced with immunoSEQ multiplex PCR; TCRdb's copy has only in-frame clones and lacks some. Altogether 150,000 or so clones are present, under 85% being singletons, with the ten largest covering 12%. Per the germline V gene, CDR1 is SGHRS and CDR2 is YFSETQ. The CDR3 loop spans 15 amino acids. V lost 2 bases and J lost 6; bases outside the gene matches: 7. This chain connects TRBV5-1 to TRBJ1-1; TRBD1 matches 10 bases. Source material: PBMCs or T cells enriched from blood (not recorded which). This sequence originates from a man between 45 and 60 years old who had recovered from COVID-19. CDR3 sequence: CASSFGDRGLAEAFF. In nucleotides, the CDR3 is TGCGCCAGCAGCTTTGGGGACAGGGGACTCGCTGAAGCTTTCTTT.